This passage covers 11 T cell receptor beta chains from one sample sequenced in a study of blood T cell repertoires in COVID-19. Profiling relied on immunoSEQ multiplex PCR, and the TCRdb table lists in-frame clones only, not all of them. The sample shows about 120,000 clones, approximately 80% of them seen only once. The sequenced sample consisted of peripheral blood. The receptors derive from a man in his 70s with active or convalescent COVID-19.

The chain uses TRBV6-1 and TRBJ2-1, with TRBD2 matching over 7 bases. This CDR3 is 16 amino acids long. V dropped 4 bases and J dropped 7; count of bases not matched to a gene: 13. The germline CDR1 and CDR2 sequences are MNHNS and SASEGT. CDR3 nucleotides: TGTGCCAGCAGTGCGGTTCTAGCGGACACTTTGAATGAGCAGTTCTTC. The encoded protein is CASSAVLADTLNEQFF.

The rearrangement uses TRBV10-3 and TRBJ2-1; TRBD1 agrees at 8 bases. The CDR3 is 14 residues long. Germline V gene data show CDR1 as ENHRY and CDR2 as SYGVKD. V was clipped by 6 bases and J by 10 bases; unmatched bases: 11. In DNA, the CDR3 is TGTGCCATCAGGGAGGGACAGGTCGCAACCGAGCAGTTCTTC. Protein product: CAIREGQVATEQFF.

The CDR3 reads CASSQKRGGLETQYF. In DNA form, the CDR3 reads TGTGCCAGCAGTCAAAAGCGGGGGGGCCTCGAGACCCAGTACTTC. This chain links TRBV5-4 with TRBJ2-5, with 10 bases fitting TRBD2. V shed 5 bases and J 5 bases; nucleotides not matched to a gene: 9. CDR3 size: 15 residues. Germline CDR1 is SGHNT and CDR2 is YYREEE (reference sequence).

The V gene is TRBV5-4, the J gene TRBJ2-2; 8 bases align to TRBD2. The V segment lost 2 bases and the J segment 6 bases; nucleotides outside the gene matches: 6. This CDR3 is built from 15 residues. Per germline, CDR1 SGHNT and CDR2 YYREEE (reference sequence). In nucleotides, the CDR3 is TGTGCCAGCAGCTTAAGAGCGGGAGTGGCCGGGGAGCTGTTTTTT. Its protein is CASSLRAGVAGELFF.

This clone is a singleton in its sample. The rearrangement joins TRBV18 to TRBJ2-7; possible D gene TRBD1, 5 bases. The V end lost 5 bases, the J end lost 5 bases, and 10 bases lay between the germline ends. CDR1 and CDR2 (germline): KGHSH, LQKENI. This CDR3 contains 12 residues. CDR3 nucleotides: TGTGCCAGCTCATCCGACAGAGACGAGCAGTACTTC. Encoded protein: CASSSDRDEQYF.

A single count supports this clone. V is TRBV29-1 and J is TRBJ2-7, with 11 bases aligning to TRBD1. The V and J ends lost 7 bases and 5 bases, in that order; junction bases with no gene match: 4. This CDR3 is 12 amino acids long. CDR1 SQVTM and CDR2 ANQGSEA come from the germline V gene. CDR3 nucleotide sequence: TGCAGCGGGACAGGGGGCGCGGACGAGCAGTACTTC. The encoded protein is CSGTGGADEQYF.

CDR3 sequence reads: CASSFPGSSGNTIYF. In DNA, the CDR3 is TGTGCCAGCAGTTTCCCCGGTAGCTCTGGAAACACCATATATTTT. The chain combines TRBV28 with TRBJ1-3; D unclear. The germline gives CDR1 MDHEN, CDR2 SYDVKM. The CDR3 contains 15 residues. V dropped 3 bases and J dropped 0 bases, with 9 bases sitting between them. Looking up the rest from reference TRBV28 and TRBJ1-3 gives the full variable domain: DVKVTQSSRYLVKRTGEKVFLECVQDMDHENMFWYRQDPGLGLRLIYFSYDVKMKEKGDIPEGYSVSREKKERFSLILESASTNQTSMYLCASSFPGSSGNTIYFGEGSWLTVV.

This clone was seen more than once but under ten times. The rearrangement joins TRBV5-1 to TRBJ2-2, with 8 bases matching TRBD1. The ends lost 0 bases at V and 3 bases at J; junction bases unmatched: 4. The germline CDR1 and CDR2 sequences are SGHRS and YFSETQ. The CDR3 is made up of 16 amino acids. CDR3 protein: CASSLAGGAYTGELFF. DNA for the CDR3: TGCGCCAGCAGCTTGGCAGGGGGCGCTTACACCGGGGAGCTGTTTTTT. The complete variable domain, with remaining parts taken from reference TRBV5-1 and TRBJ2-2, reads KAGVTQTPRYLIKTRGQQVTLSCSPISGHRSVSWYQQTPGQGLQFLFEYFSETQRNKGNFPGRFSGRQFSNSRSEMNVSTLELGDSALYLCASSLAGGAYTGELFFGEGSRLTVL.

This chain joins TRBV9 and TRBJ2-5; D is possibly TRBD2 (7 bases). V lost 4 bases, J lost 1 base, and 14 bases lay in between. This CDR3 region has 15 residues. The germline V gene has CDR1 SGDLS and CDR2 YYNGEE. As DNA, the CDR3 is TGTGCCAGCAGCCCTAGCGGACAGCCCCAAGAGACCCAGTACTTC. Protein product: CASSPSGQPQETQYF.

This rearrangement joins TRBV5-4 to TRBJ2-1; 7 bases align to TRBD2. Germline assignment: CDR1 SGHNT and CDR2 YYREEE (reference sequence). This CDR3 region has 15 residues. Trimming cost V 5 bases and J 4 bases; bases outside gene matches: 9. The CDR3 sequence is CASSGGGRAYNEQFF. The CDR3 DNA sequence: TGTGCCAGCAGTGGGGGAGGGCGGGCATACAATGAGCAGTTCTTC.

For the CDR3, the DNA is TGTGCCAGCAGCGTAGATGGCGGGGGGGGGCAAGAGACCCAGTACTTC. Its protein product is CASSVDGGGGQETQYF. The gene calls are TRBV9 and TRBJ2-5; the match to TRBD2 covers 9 bases. V was clipped by 0 bases and J by 2 bases; unmatched bases: 5. CDR3 length equals 16 residues. Germline V lookup: CDR1 SGDLS, CDR2 YYNGEE.